Below are 25 T cell receptor beta chains sequenced from a single sample in a study of CD8+CD57+ T cells in acquired aplastic anemia. The template used for profiling TCR beta VDJ and CDR3 was genomic DNA. TCRdb recomputed calls from the reads with MiXCR, one row per CDR3 protein. Of about 420,000 distinct CDR3 sequences in the sample, about 70% were seen once. Sequenced sample: sorted CD4+, CD8+, or CD8+CD57+ T cells (not recorded which) from PBMCs. The receptors were sampled from a human donor in good health, serving as a control.

Turning to this clonotype: A read error may produce the germline difference seen at one junction end. The chain is built from TRBV2 and TRBJ2-2; 11 nucleotides line up with TRBD2. CDR3 length equals 16 residues. CDR1 is SNHLY, CDR2 FYNNEI, per germline. CDR3 nucleotide sequence: TGTGCCAGCCGAGGGGGACTAGCGGATTACGCCGGGGAGCCGTTTTTT. Translated, it gives CASRGGLADYAGEPFF. The whole variable domain, remainder taken from reference TRBV2 and TRBJ2-2, is EPEVTQTPSHQVTQMGQEVILRCVPISNHLYFYWYRQILGQKVEFLVSFYNNEISEKSEIFDDQFSVERPDGSNFTLKIRSTKLEDSAMYFCASRGGLADYAGEPFFGEGSRLTVL.

This clonotype was seen more than once but under ten times. The chain combines TRBV25-1 with TRBJ1-6; unclear D gene. CDR3 length: 12 residues. V dropped 6 bases and J dropped 8 bases, with 8 bases sitting between them. Germline lookup yields CDR1 MGHDK and CDR2 SYGVNS. CDR3 bases: TGTGCCAGCAGCACAGCTTATTCACCCCTCCACTTT. This encodes CASSTAYSPLHF.

This chain connects TRBV13 to TRBJ2-3; 12 bases align to TRBD2. The CDR3 contains 18 residues. In germline, CDR1 is PRHDT, CDR2 FYEKMQ (reference sequence). With V trimmed by 5 bases and J by 4 bases, 13 bases remained unmatched. The DNA for the CDR3 is TGTGCCAGCAGCGGCTCAAACCTAGCGGGGGGGCAGGCAGATACGCAGTATTTT. Amino acid sequence: CASSGSNLAGGQADTQYF.

The chain has TRBV7-8 and TRBJ1-5; 11 bases fit TRBD1. This CDR3 has 14 residues. From germline, CDR1 is SGHVS and CDR2 FQNEAQ. Trimming cost V 4 bases and J 9 bases; bases outside gene matches: 5. CDR3 in amino acids: CASSWDRGKMPQHF. Written as DNA, the CDR3 is TGTGCCAGCAGCTGGGACAGGGGGAAGATGCCCCAGCATTTT. The full variable domain, rest sourced from reference TRBV7-8 and TRBJ1-5, is GAGVSQSPRYKVAKRGQDVALRCDPISGHVSLFWYQQALGQGPEFLTYFQNEAQLDKSGLPSDRFFAERPEGSVSTLKIQRTQQEDSAVYLCASSWDRGKMPQHFGDGTRLSIL.

V and J are TRBV7-6 and TRBJ2-5; perhaps TRBD1 as D (8 bases). The CDR3 sequence is 16 residues long. The germline CDR1 and CDR2 sequences are SGHVS and FNYEAQ. V gave up 5 bases and J gave up 11 bases, with 27 bases separating them. The chain's CDR3 is CASSIGDRQRHGRQYF. The CDR3 DNA is TGTGCCAGCAGCATAGGGGACAGGCAGCGACACGGGAGGCAGTACTTC.

As to this clonotype: The junction does not match germline at one end; this may be a read error. The chain employs TRBV7-3 and TRBJ2-7; D is perhaps TRBD1 (5 bases). CDR3 length: 13 amino acids. Per the germline V gene, CDR1 is SGHTA and CDR2 is FQGTGA. The CDR3 coding sequence is TGTGCCAGCAGTGATCCCCAGGGCGGCGAGCTGTACTTC. It is translated as CASSDPQGGELYF.

This clonotype occurred once. The chain has TRBV5-4 and TRBJ1-6, with 7 positions matching TRBD1. In germline, CDR1 is SGHNT, CDR2 YYREEE (reference sequence). J gave up 5 bases and V 2 bases, and 7 bases lay outside the gene matches. CDR3 length: 16 residues. Written as DNA, the CDR3 is TGTGCCAGCAGCTTAGGGGGCTCCGGCAATAATTCACCCCTCCACTTT. Translation gives CASSLGGSGNNSPLHF.

V usage is TRBV5-1 and J usage is TRBJ1-1; D gene uncertain. V was trimmed by 4 bases and J by 6 bases, leaving 16 bases between them. This CDR3 spans 14 amino acids. CDR1 is SGHRS and CDR2 is YFSETQ in the germline V gene. CDR3 coding DNA: TGCGCCAGCAGCCCGGCGCCAAGGGCTTCTGAAGCTTTCTTT. Its protein is CASSPAPRASEAFF.

The chain is built from TRBV15 and TRBJ2-2; D gene ambiguous. V shed 0 bases and J shed 7 bases, with 3 bases lying between them. The length of the CDR3 is 12 residues. The germline CDR1 and CDR2 sequences are LNHNV and YYDKDF (reference sequence). The CDR3 DNA follows: TGTGCCACCAGCAGAGACCGCGGGGAGCTGTTTTTT. This sequence encodes CATSRDRGELFF.

This chain's CDR3 is CASSAIPPRRGAFF. CDR3 bases: TGTGCCAGCAGCGCAATACCCCCCAGACGGGGCGCTTTCTTT. The rearrangement links TRBV7-2 to TRBJ1-1, with D perhaps TRBD1 (5 bases). The CDR3 loop spans 14 amino acids. Trimming stripped 5 bases from V and 11 bases from J, with 21 bases between. Germline V CDR1 and CDR2: SGHTA, FQGNSA.

With respect to this clonotype: Sequence at one end of the junction differs from germline and may be a read error. The V gene is TRBV7-8, the J gene TRBJ1-1; perhaps TRBD1 as D (6 bases). CDR1 SGHVS and CDR2 FQNEAQ come from the germline V gene. The CDR3 runs to 14 residues. The CDR3 DNA is TGTGCCACCAGCAGAGAAGGGACACTCGCTGAAGTTTTCTTT. Its protein is CATSREGTLAEVFF.

Worth noting for this clonotype: The conserved final phenylalanine or tryptophan is absent from the CDR3, which likely points to a read error. The DNA is omitted, as the CDR3 cannot be located on it reliably, and the CDR3 follows TCRdb's listing. The chain employs TRBV7-2 and TRBJ2-7; the D call in the table, TRBD1, was not verified against the DNA. The CDR3 spans 13 residues, counting both ends. Germline values: CDR1 SGHTA, CDR2 FQGNSA. Here the CDR3 reads CASSLPGQSTYNS.

Regarding this clonotype: Germline and junction disagree at one end, which may indicate a read error. V is TRBV7-2 and J is TRBJ2-7; D uncertain. There are 12 residues in the CDR3. Germline values: CDR1 SGHTA, CDR2 FQGNSA. For the CDR3, the DNA is TGTGCCAGCAGCTTTTTCAGCGCCGACGAGCAGTTC. Translated: CASSFFSADEQF.

Worth noting for this clonotype: An end of the junction differs from the germline gene, which may be a read error. The chain is built from TRBV10-3 and TRBJ1-2; 7 bases agree with TRBD1. CDR1 is ENHRY and CDR2 is SYGVKD in the germline V gene. The CDR3 is 12 residues long. This chain's CDR3 is CAISETGYGYTF. CDR3 in DNA: TGCGCCATCAGTGAGACAGGGTATGGCTACACCTTC.

The chain has TRBV19 and TRBJ1-2; the match to TRBD1 covers 8 bases. From germline, CDR1 is LNHDA and CDR2 SQIVND (reference sequence). The CDR3 length is 13 residues. The junction had 3 bases not matched to a gene; V was cut back by 1 base and J by 8 bases. CDR3 in DNA: TGTGCCAGTAGTATAGCGGCAGGGGGCGGCTACACCTTC. This gives the protein CASSIAAGGGYTF. Drawing the rest from reference TRBV19 and TRBJ1-2, the complete variable domain is DGGITQSPKYLFRKEGQNVTLSCEQNLNHDAMYWYRQDPGQGLRLIYYSQIVNDFQKGDIAEGYSVSREKKESFPLTVTSAQKNPTAFYLCASSIAAGGGYTFGSGTRLTVV.

As concerns this clonotype: This is likely a read error, given that the CDR3 carries no conserved phenylalanine or tryptophan at its end. The limits of the CDR3 on the DNA are not certain, so only TCRdb's listed CDR3 is given. The chain joins TRBV7-4 to TRBJ2-4; TRBD1, as called in the table, went unchecked against the DNA. The CDR3 length equals 13 residues, ends included. In germline, CDR1 is SGHVT, CDR2 SQSDAQ. CDR3 protein: CASSAGQGPEHQY.

The V and J genes are TRBV7-9 and TRBJ1-2; 9 bases fit TRBD1. Germline values: CDR1 SEHNR, CDR2 FQNEAQ (reference sequence). V shed 5 bases and J 5 bases; nucleotides not matched to a gene: 18. The CDR3 loop spans 18 amino acids. DNA of the CDR3: TGTGCCAGCAGCCTTGCCGGGACAGGGCTGTACGAGCAGTATGGCTACACCTTC. It is translated as CASSLAGTGLYEQYGYTF. The whole variable domain, remainder taken from reference TRBV7-9 and TRBJ1-2, is DTGVSQNPRHKITKRGQNVTFRCDPISEHNRLYWYRQTLGQGPEFLTYFQNEAQLEKSRLLSDRFSAERPKGSFSTLEIQRTEQGDSAMYLCASSLAGTGLYEQYGYTFGSGTRLTVV.

The chain carries TRBV2 and TRBJ2-2; the match to TRBD1 covers 7 bases. This CDR3 comprises 15 residues. Trimming cost V 5 bases and J 6 bases; bases outside gene matches: 9. The V gene's germline CDR1 is SNHLY and CDR2 FYNNEI. CDR3 DNA: TGTGCCAGCAGTATCGCAAAGGGGGCCTCCGGGGAGCTGTTTTTT. Its protein is CASSIAKGASGELFF. Full variable domain (rest looked up from reference TRBV2 and TRBJ2-2): EPEVTQTPSHQVTQMGQEVILRCVPISNHLYFYWYRQILGQKVEFLVSFYNNEISEKSEIFDDQFSVERPDGSNFTLKIRSTKLEDSAMYFCASSIAKGASGELFFGEGSRLTVL.

This rearrangement joins TRBV3-1 to TRBJ2-3, with 7 bases fitting TRBD2. CDR1 is LGHDT, CDR2 YNNKEL, per germline (reference sequence). The CDR3 has 15 residues. Unmatched junction bases numbered 4, after V lost 0 bases and J lost 4 bases. The DNA of the CDR3 is TGTGCCAGCAGCCAAGATATTGGGGGGGCAGATACGCAGTATTTT. It translates to CASSQDIGGADTQYF.

Comment on this clonotype: One end of the junction does not line up with germline, which may come from a read error. The chain links TRBV2 to TRBJ1-4, with 8 bases aligning to TRBD1. This CDR3 spans 8 amino acids. The germline CDR1 and CDR2 sequences are SNHLY and FYNNEI. The CDR3 region has the DNA TGTGCCAGCAAGACAGGGGCCTTT. Protein: CASKTGAF. Based on the CDR3 plus reference TRBV2 and TRBJ1-4, the full variable domain is EPEVTQTPSHQVTQMGQEVILRCVPISNHLYFYWYRQILGQKVEFLVSFYNNEISEKSEIFDDQFSVERPDGSNFTLKIRSTKLEDSAMYFCASKTGAFGSGTQLSVL.

About this clonotype: The CDR3 does not close with the conserved phenylalanine or tryptophan, likely indicating a read error. It is unclear where the CDR3 begins or ends on the DNA, so no DNA is shown, and the CDR3 is as TCRdb lists it. The J gene is TRBJ2-7, the V gene TRBV19. From germline, CDR1 is LNHDA and CDR2 SQIVND (reference sequence). The CDR3 spans 15 amino acids, including both terminal residues. The CDR3 loop reads CASNIESRSTFEQDL.

The chain carries TRBV10-1 and TRBJ2-7, with D uncertain. The CDR3 sequence is 13 residues long. Germline assignment: CDR1 WNHNN and CDR2 SYGVQD (reference sequence). V dropped 6 bases and J dropped 6 bases, with 15 bases sitting between them. CDR3 sequence: CASSPHPATEQYF. The CDR3 DNA follows: TGCGCCAGCAGCCCGCACCCGGCCACCGAGCAGTACTTC.

The V gene is TRBV7-2, the J gene TRBJ1-6, with no clear D. Trimming pared 1 base from V and 16 bases from J, leaving 23 bases between. CDR1 and CDR2 from the germline V gene are SGHTA and FQGNSA. The CDR3 is made up of 16 amino acids. CDR3 DNA: TGTGCCAGCAGCTTAGACAGTGACACTGAAGATTCCTTTCTCCACTTT. Translated: CASSLDSDTEDSFLHF.

The chain combines TRBV7-9 with TRBJ2-7, with D tentatively TRBD2 (5 bases). CDR3 length: 14 residues. V gave up 3 bases and J gave up 9 bases, with 18 bases separating them. CDR1 and CDR2 (germline): SEHNR, FQNEAQ (reference sequence). The CDR3 DNA reads TGTGCCAGCAGCTTCGTAGCGCCCGCAGATACGCAGTACTTC. It specifies CASSFVAPADTQYF.

Concerning this clonotype itself: One end of the junction does not line up with germline, which may come from a read error. The chain has TRBV5-5 and TRBJ2-3, with 11 bases lining up with TRBD1. Germline CDR1 SGHKS, CDR2 YYEKEE (reference sequence). The CDR3 spans 16 residues. The CDR3 here is CASSPARTGGTGTQYF. The CDR3 bases are TGTGCCAGCAGCCCCGCTCGGACAGGGGGCACAGGTACGCAGTATTTT.